This T cell receptor beta chain was profiled in a study of OX40 agonist ivuxolimab in advanced cancers. As for the study in general: The study enrolled dose-escalation patients with hepatocellular carcinoma, melanoma, renal cell or head and neck cancer. Cohort: about 82% men, mean age 60, aged roughly 23 to 79.

Notes on the study in general: Some patients without response likewise showed low normalized clonal expansion.

Details on this clone: What it binds is unknown.

Generated by immunoSEQ multiplex PCR, the TCRdb table keeps only in-frame clones and is missing some. This sample yields about 70,000 clones, of which over 85% are seen a single time; roughly 1% belongs to the top ten. This CDR3 is 14 amino acids long. The V and J ends lost 5 bases and 6 bases respectively, with 16 bases between them. The germline V gene has CDR1 MNHNS and CDR2 SASEGT. The starting material was CD4+ or CD8+ T cells sorted from blood, obtained in a trial of the OX40 agonist ivuxolimab. The J gene is TRBJ1-1, the V gene TRBV6-1; D might be TRBD1 (5 bases). This TCR came from an adult with an advanced solid tumor such as melanoma, head and neck, liver or kidney cancer. For the CDR3, the DNA is TGTGCCAGCAGTAGGGACTTGGAGCAGGCTGAAGCTTTCTTT. Amino acid sequence: CASSRDLEQAEAFF.